The sequence of this T cell receptor beta chain was determined in a study of shared clonotypes between healthy human individuals. The study, taken as a whole, reports: Relative to memory subsets, naive subsets generally showed larger estimated richness. Clonotype sharing among donors, it was expected, would be affected by sequencing depth.

This table comes from immunoSEQ multiplex PCR, and its TCRdb copy is limited to in-frame clones, with some not included. The profile shows about 990,000 clones, around three quarters of them singletons. Points on this clone: No antigen is known for it.

CDR1 is LGHNA, CDR2 YNFKEQ, per germline. The CDR3 totals 16 residues. V was cut by 0 bases and J by 15 bases, with 21 bases left in between. The TCR originated in a man aged 18 to 29 in good health. Some clones in this sample may be carry-over from other donors' samples. The chain has TRBV4-2 and TRBJ1-6; D is possibly TRBD1 (5 bases). The sequenced sample consisted of memory CD4+ T cells from PBMCs. Subset meaning: CD45RA-negative fraction. CDR3 nucleotide sequence: TGTGCCAGCAGCCAAGATTCAGGGTTAGGGCTTGTCGGCCTCCACTTT. Protein: CASSQDSGLGLVGLHF.